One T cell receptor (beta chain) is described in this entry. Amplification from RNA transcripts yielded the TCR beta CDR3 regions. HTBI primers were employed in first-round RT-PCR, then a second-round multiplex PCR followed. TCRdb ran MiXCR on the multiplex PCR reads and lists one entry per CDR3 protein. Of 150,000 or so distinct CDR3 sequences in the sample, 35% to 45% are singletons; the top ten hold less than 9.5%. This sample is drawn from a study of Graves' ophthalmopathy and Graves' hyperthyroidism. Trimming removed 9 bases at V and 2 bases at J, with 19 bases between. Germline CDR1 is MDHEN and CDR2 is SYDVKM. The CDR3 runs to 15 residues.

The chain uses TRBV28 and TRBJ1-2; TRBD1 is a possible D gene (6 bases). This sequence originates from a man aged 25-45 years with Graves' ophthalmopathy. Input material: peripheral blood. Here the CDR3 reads CASRHDRSPNYGYTF. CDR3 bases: TGTGCCAGTAGACACGACAGGAGCCCCAACTATGGCTACACCTTC.